A single T cell receptor (beta chain) is shown here with its context. In the authors' methods: Reference gene primer amplification yielded estimated nucleated cell counts. The repertoire was sequenced with immunoSEQ multiplex PCR; TCRdb's copy has only in-frame clones and lacks some. The DNA was the basis for D and trimming; V, J and clone size are from that table. Here the sample spans about 230,000 clones, around 83% being singletons. These data originate in a study of blood T cell repertoires in COVID-19. Study-wide background: The origin of the acute and convalescent COVID-19 samples was the United States, Italy and Spain.

The CDR3 is 14 amino acids. V lost 3 bases, J lost 1 base, and 10 bases lay in between. Germline CDR1 SGHAT, CDR2 FQNNGV. The TCR comes from a middle-aged man with acute or convalescent COVID-19. This sequence joins TRBV11-2 and TRBJ2-7; D is ambiguous. Sequencing input: peripheral blood. CDR3 sequence (DNA): TGTGCCAGCAGCTTTCTAGTACGATCCTACGAGCAGTACTTC. This translates into CASSFLVRSYEQYF.